This is a list of T cell receptor beta chains from one sample in a study of shared clonotypes between healthy human individuals. The protocol was immunoSEQ multiplex PCR, while the TCRdb copy is restricted to in-frame clones and leaves out a portion. Here the sample spans fewer than 3 million clones, about nine tenths being singletons. The sequenced sample consisted of naive CD4+ T cells from PBMCs. These receptors all come from a man younger than 35 in good health. Some clones in this sample may be carry-over from other donors' samples. Both conserved end residues are part of each CDR3. D genes are given only for firm matches. Size tells how often a clone was seen (once, few, many) or the class of an expanded clone, and some rows leave it out.

d_gene	j_gene	v_gene	abundance	CDR3aa	CDR3nt
TRBD2	TRBJ2-7	TRBV14	.	CASSQVLAGQTYEQYF	TGTGCCAGCAGCCAAGTCCTAGCGGGACAGACCTACGAGCAGTACTTC
TRBD2	TRBJ2-1	TRBV2	.	CASRVSGSVSEQFF	TGTGCCAGCAGGGTTAGCGGGAGTGTCAGTGAGCAGTTCTTC
TRBD1	TRBJ2-7	TRBV28	.	CASSTWTGREQYF	TGTGCCAGCAGCACCTGGACAGGGCGCGAGCAGTACTTC
.	TRBJ2-7	TRBV6-1	once	CASRKSRETYEQYF	TGTGCCAGCAGGAAGAGCCGGGAAACCTACGAGCAGTACTTC
.	TRBJ2-1	TRBV7-3	.	CASSEGPYNEQFF	TGTGCCAGCAGCGAAGGCCCCTACAATGAGCAGTTCTTC
TRBD1	TRBJ2-7	TRBV7-3	once	CASSLTVGGTVTYEQYF	TGTGCCAGCAGCTTAACGGTCGGTGGGACAGTCACGTACGAGCAGTACTTC
.	TRBJ2-5	TRBV7-8	.	CASSLGTTQETQYF	TGTGCCAGCAGCTTAGGGACAACCCAAGAGACCCAGTACTTC
TRBD1	TRBJ2-5	TRBV13	.	CASSLDRDQETQYF	TGTGCCAGCAGCTTGGACAGGGACCAAGAGACCCAGTACTTC
.	TRBJ2-2	TRBV30	.	CANGKQGPGELFF	TGTGCTAACGGGAAACAGGGCCCCGGGGAGCTGTTTTTT
.	TRBJ2-5	TRBV27	.	CASSLISETQYF	TGTGCCAGCAGTTTGATTTCGGAGACCCAGTACTTC
.	TRBJ1-5	TRBV27	.	CASSPPWPWSNQPQHF	TGTGCCAGCAGTCCACCCTGGCCCTGGAGCAATCAGCCCCAGCATTTT
.	TRBJ2-7	TRBV7-8	.	CASSPRTESYEQYF	TGTGCCAGCAGCCCTCGGACTGAATCCTACGAGCAGTACTTC
.	TRBJ2-5	TRBV21-1	.	CASSKSGLAGGNQETQYF	TGTGCCAGCAGCAAATCGGGTCTAGCGGGAGGGAACCAAGAGACCCAGTACTTC
.	TRBJ2-3	TRBV14	once	CASSPPIAGGTDTQYF	TGTGCCAGCAGCCCGCCCATTGCAGGGGGCACAGATACGCAGTATTTT
.	TRBJ2-5	TRBV2	.	CASTTSGTLVSETQYF	TGTGCCAGCACCACCTCCGGGACTCTGGTCTCGGAGACCCAGTACTTC
.	TRBJ1-1	TRBV5-1	.	CASSLQGGGNTEAFF	TGCGCCAGCAGCTTGCAGGGCGGCGGGAACACTGAAGCTTTCTTT
.	TRBJ1-1	TRBV21-1	.	CASCSTGGHTEAFF	TGTGCCAGCTGCTCGACAGGGGGCCACACTGAAGCTTTCTTT
.	TRBJ2-6	TRBV9	.	CASSAAGAGANVLTF	TGTGCCAGCAGCGCCGCAGGGGCGGGGGCCAACGTCCTGACTTTC
TRBD2	TRBJ2-3	TRBV9	.	CASSRLTSGLDTQYF	TGTGCCAGCAGCCGACTGACTAGCGGGCTGGATACGCAGTATTTT
.	TRBJ2-7	TRBV23-1	few	CASRYDEFYEQYF	TGCGCCAGCAGGTACGACGAATTCTACGAGCAGTACTTC
.	TRBJ2-3	TRBV19	.	CASSFTGAADTQYF	TGTGCCAGTAGTTTTACTGGGGCGGCAGATACGCAGTATTTT
.	TRBJ1-5	TRBV27	.	CASTLPLPGHLYSNQPQHF	TGTGCCAGCACTCTACCTCTTCCGGGACACCTTTATAGCAATCAGCCCCAGCATTTT
TRBD2	TRBJ2-2	TRBV28	.	CASSPHRAGRRESNTGELFF	TGTGCCAGCAGTCCCCATCGGGCAGGCCGGCGGGAGAGCAACACCGGGGAGCTGTTTTTT
.	TRBJ2-7	TRBV6-5	.	CASSYRGTPYEQYF	TGTGCCAGCAGTTACCGGGGGACCCCCTACGAGCAGTACTTC
.	TRBJ2-7	TRBV15	.	CATSRVISRYEQYF	TGTGCCACCAGCAGAGTTATCTCCCGCTACGAGCAGTACTTC
.	TRBJ2-3	TRBV6-1	.	CASSAVVGGGTDTQYF	TGTGCCAGCAGTGCCGTCGTCGGGGGTGGCACAGATACGCAGTATTTT
.	TRBJ2-7	TRBV19	once	CASSIHLQGAPYEQYF	TGTGCCAGTAGTATCCATCTACAGGGAGCCCCCTACGAGCAGTACTTC
TRBD1	TRBJ2-7	TRBV7-6	.	CASSLVGTGDHEQYF	TGTGCCAGCAGCTTAGTCGGGACAGGGGACCACGAGCAGTACTTC
TRBD1	TRBJ1-3	TRBV2	.	CASSLPTGFGNTIYF	TGTGCCAGCAGTCTACCGACAGGGTTCGGAAACACCATATATTTT
.	TRBJ2-3	TRBV20-1	.	CSARATDTQYF	TGCAGTGCTAGAGCAACAGATACGCAGTATTTT
.	TRBJ1-1	TRBV28	.	CASTGELGRATEAFF	TGTGCCAGCACGGGGGAATTGGGCAGGGCCACTGAAGCTTTCTTT
.	TRBJ2-3	TRBV5-4	.	CASSLFGTDTQYF	TGTGCCAGCAGCTTGTTCGGGACAGATACGCAGTATTTT
.	TRBJ1-2	TRBV4-1	.	CASSPLLGPRETF	TGCGCCAGCAGCCCTCTGCTTGGGCCCCGGGAGACCTTC
.	TRBJ2-1	TRBV6-6	.	CASSSGGRVSYNEQFF	TGTGCCAGCAGTTCCGGGGGGCGGGTCTCCTACAATGAGCAGTTCTTC
.	TRBJ1-2	TRBV7-2	.	CASSLEIQAAYGYTF	TGTGCCAGCAGCTTAGAGATACAGGCCGCCTATGGCTACACCTTC
.	TRBJ1-2	TRBV21-1	.	CASSKETGLDYGYTF	TGTGCCAGCAGCAAAGAAACAGGGTTGGACTATGGCTACACCTTC
.	TRBJ2-2	TRBV7-3	.	CASSLGLLGELFF	TGTGCCAGCAGCTTGGGCTTGCTCGGGGAGCTGTTTTTT
.	TRBJ1-5	TRBV7-9	.	CASSVGPQPQHF	TGTGCCAGCAGCGTGGGACCGCAGCCCCAGCATTTT
.	TRBJ1-5	TRBV7-2	.	CASSPGRNQPQHF	TGTGCCAGCAGCCCAGGCCGGAATCAGCCCCAGCATTTT
.	TRBJ2-5	TRBV9	.	CASSVRLQETQYF	TGTGCCAGCAGCGTACGCCTCCAAGAGACCCAGTACTTC
.	TRBJ2-7	TRBV6-6	.	CASSLRISYEQYF	TGTGCCAGCAGTTTGCGGATTTCCTACGAGCAGTACTTC
.	TRBJ2-6	TRBV9	once	CASSVATLAGGANVLTF	TGTGCCAGCAGCGTAGCTACCCTAGCTGGTGGGGCCAACGTCCTGACTTTC
.	TRBJ1-5	TRBV19	.	CASSIAGTGQPQHF	TGTGCCAGTAGTATAGCTGGAACAGGTCAGCCCCAGCATTTT
.	TRBJ2-5	TRBV6-6	once	CASSYSQGRETQYF	TGTGCCAGCAGTTATTCCCAGGGGAGAGAGACCCAGTACTTC
.	TRBJ2-5	TRBV11-3	once	CASSPQVGAQETQYF	TGTGCCAGCAGCCCCCAAGTTGGGGCCCAAGAGACCCAGTACTTC
TRBD2	TRBJ2-1	TRBV11-2	once	CASSSLPTSGRAVEQFF	TGTGCCAGCAGCTCCCTCCCCACTAGCGGGAGGGCGGTTGAGCAGTTCTTC
.	TRBJ1-5	TRBV5-5	.	CASSLWGTDQPQHF	TGTGCCAGCAGCTTGTGGGGGACCGATCAGCCCCAGCATTTT
TRBD2	TRBJ2-1	TRBV5-4	.	CASSGGGLAAYNEQFF	TGTGCCAGCAGCGGGGGCGGACTAGCGGCCTACAATGAGCAGTTCTTC
.	TRBJ2-3	TRBV5-4	.	CASSFLTGRGTDTQYF	TGTGCCAGCAGCTTTTTGACAGGGAGGGGCACAGATACGCAGTATTTT